Listed below are T cell receptor beta chains from one sample, sequenced in a study of T cell changes during pregnancy in multiple sclerosis. Clones were read by immunoSEQ multiplex PCR, and TCRdb kept only the in-frame ones, dropping some. The sample consists of 90,000 to 95,000 clones, approximately 89% of them appearing once. This sample comprised peripheral blood, obtained before pregnancy. These receptors were taken from a female donor with multiple sclerosis, enrolled in a pregnancy study. CDR3s include the opening cysteine and the closing phenylalanine or tryptophan. D genes are given only for firm matches. Clone sizes are given selectively: once, few, many, or a class where the clone is expanded.

d_call	v_call	clone_size	j_call	cdr3_aa	cdr3_nt
-	TRBV9	-	TRBJ2-1	CASSVRTVGNEQFF	TGTGCCAGCAGCGTACGGACTGTAGGGAATGAGCAGTTCTTC
-	TRBV29-1	-	TRBJ2-2	CSGGTALNTGELFF	TGCAGCGGCGGGACGGCCTTGAACACCGGGGAGCTGTTTTTT
-	TRBV5-1	-	TRBJ2-7	CASSLGLGGREQYF	TGCGCCAGCAGCTTGGGGCTAGGAGGAAGGGAGCAGTACTTC
-	TRBV2	once	TRBJ1-1	CASARNTEAFF	TGTGCCAGCGCCAGAAACACTGAAGCTTTCTTT
TRBD2	TRBV7-2	-	TRBJ2-1	CASSRPLPGGNEQFF	TGTGCCAGCAGCCGTCCACTACCCGGGGGGAATGAGCAGTTCTTC
-	TRBV7-2	-	TRBJ1-2	CASSFRQNYGYTF	TGTGCCAGCAGCTTTCGACAGAACTATGGCTACACCTTC
TRBD2	TRBV27	-	TRBJ2-7	CASSHPTGGLSSYEQYF	TGTGCCAGCAGCCACCCGACGGGAGGCCTTAGCTCCTACGAGCAGTACTTC
TRBD2	TRBV6-4	once	TRBJ2-3	CASSDGTSGTDTQYF	TGTGCCAGCAGTGACGGGACTAGCGGCACAGATACGCAGTATTTT
TRBD1	TRBV5-1	-	TRBJ2-7	CASSSTTGLRYEQYF	TGCGCCAGCAGCTCTACGACAGGGCTGCGCTACGAGCAGTACTTC
-	TRBV29-1	few	TRBJ1-1	CSVESPGNTEAFF	TGCAGCGTTGAATCGCCAGGGAACACTGAAGCTTTCTTT
-	TRBV6-5	-	TRBJ2-6	CASRQALSGANVLTF	TGTGCCAGCCGGCAGGCCCTCTCTGGGGCCAACGTCCTGACTTTC
TRBD1	TRBV27	-	TRBJ1-2	CASSFRQGAGGYTF	TGTGCCAGCAGTTTCCGACAGGGGGCGGGGGGCTACACCTTC
-	TRBV21-1	-	TRBJ1-4	CASSTLLWGTGQGEKLFF	TGTGCCAGCAGCACCCTCCTTTGGGGGACAGGGCAGGGTGAAAAACTGTTTTTT
TRBD2	TRBV18	-	TRBJ2-7	CASSPPTSGVWEQYF	TGTGCCAGCTCACCACCGACTAGCGGGGTTTGGGAGCAGTACTTC
TRBD1	TRBV4-1	-	TRBJ2-7	CASSQLQGGNYEQYF	TGCGCCAGCAGCCAATTACAGGGGGGAAACTACGAGCAGTACTTC
-	TRBV29-1	-	TRBJ2-3	CSVSGRITDTQYF	TGCAGCGTTTCAGGTAGAATCACAGATACGCAGTATTTT
TRBD1	TRBV27	-	TRBJ2-7	CASSDRGGYEQYF	TGTGCCAGCAGTGACAGGGGGGGATACGAGCAGTACTTC
-	TRBV7-9	-	TRBJ1-2	CASSLSLDGYTF	TGTGCCAGCAGCCTAAGCCTGGATGGCTACACCTTC
TRBD1	TRBV25-1	-	TRBJ2-7	CASSAPDRDLYEQYF	TGTGCCAGCAGCGCTCCGGACAGGGACCTCTACGAGCAGTACTTC
TRBD1	TRBV7-7	-	TRBJ2-7	CASSPRDSGEQYF	TGTGCCAGCAGCCCCCGGGACAGCGGCGAGCAGTACTTC
TRBD1	TRBV28	-	TRBJ2-1	CASSFRDRGPFKGQFF	TGTGCCAGCAGTTTCCGGGACAGGGGGCCGTTCAAAGGGCAGTTCTTC
TRBD1	TRBV25-1	-	TRBJ1-1	CASRNDRVWVTEAFF	TGTGCCAGCAGAAATGACAGGGTCTGGGTCACTGAAGCTTTCTTT
TRBD2	TRBV7-8	-	TRBJ2-6	CASSPFGAGGPGANVLTF	TGTGCCAGCAGCCCGTTCGGAGCGGGAGGGCCTGGGGCCAACGTCCTGACTTTC
-	TRBV6-1	-	TRBJ2-7	CASSRDFARGEQYF	TGTGCCAGCTCAAGGGACTTTGCAAGGGGCGAGCAGTACTTC
-	TRBV7-2	-	TRBJ2-7	CASSLRGYGRGRPGEQYF	TGTGCCAGCAGCTTAAGGGGGTACGGCAGGGGACGGCCAGGCGAGCAGTACTTC
TRBD2	TRBV28	-	TRBJ2-2	CASSLWASGNTGELFF	TGTGCCAGCAGTTTATGGGCTAGCGGGAACACCGGGGAGCTGTTTTTT
-	TRBV28	-	TRBJ2-7	CASSHGTLTRLEQYF	TGTGCCAGCAGCCATGGGACTTTAACTCGGCTCGAGCAGTACTTC
-	TRBV10-3	-	TRBJ1-6	CAIKNRDSPLHF	TGTGCCATCAAAAACAGAGATTCACCCCTCCACTTT
TRBD1	TRBV7-9	-	TRBJ1-5	CASSPPGQGNQPQHF	TGTGCCAGCAGCCCCCCTGGACAGGGCAATCAGCCCCAGCATTTT
TRBD2	TRBV7-9	-	TRBJ2-1	CASSDSGTSGVLTYNEQFF	TGTGCCAGCAGTGACTCCGGGACTAGCGGGGTCCTGACCTACAATGAGCAGTTCTTC
-	TRBV7-3	-	TRBJ1-5	CASSFGGNQPQHF	TGTGCCAGCAGCTTCGGGGGAAATCAGCCCCAGCATTTT
-	TRBV5-1	once	TRBJ2-7	CASSLAPGYEQYF	TGCGCCAGCAGCTTGGCCCCGGGCTACGAGCAGTACTTC
TRBD1	TRBV5-1	-	TRBJ1-1	CASSLAPGQGANTEAFF	TGCGCCAGCAGCTTGGCCCCGGGACAGGGGGCGAACACTGAAGCTTTCTTT
-	TRBV30	-	TRBJ1-5	CAWSLGEEQPQHF	TGTGCCTGGAGTTTAGGGGAAGAACAGCCCCAGCATTTT
TRBD1	TRBV6-1	-	TRBJ2-2	CASSDGTGRVTGELFF	TGTGCCAGCAGTGACGGGACAGGGCGGGTGACCGGGGAGCTGTTTTTT
-	TRBV14	-	TRBJ1-4	CASSHPGTRGEKLFF	TGTGCCAGCAGCCACCCCGGGACACGTGGTGAAAAACTGTTTTTT
-	TRBV7-3	-	TRBJ1-6	CASSLFLNSPLHF	TGTGCCAGCAGCCTGTTCCTGAATTCACCCCTCCACTTT
TRBD1	TRBV7-8	-	TRBJ2-7	CASSLETGSTYEQYF	TGTGCCAGCAGCCTAGAGACAGGGTCTACCTACGAGCAGTACTTC
-	TRBV7-2	-	TRBJ1-2	CASSLGGNLNYGYTF	TGTGCCAGCAGCTTAGGAGGGAACCTTAACTATGGCTACACCTTC
TRBD1	TRBV5-1	-	TRBJ2-3	CASSWTGRVREEDTQYF	TGCGCCAGCAGCTGGACAGGGAGAGTAAGAGAAGAAGATACGCAGTATTTT
-	TRBV4-2	once	TRBJ2-7	CASSQDAQGGFYEQYF	TGTGCCAGCAGCCAAGATGCCCAGGGGGGATTTTACGAGCAGTACTTC